These 20 T cell receptor beta chains share one sample of origin, sequenced in a study. The sorted Tregs were CD4+CD25+CD127-/low cells. TCRdb itself ran the 5' RACE reads through MiXCR, one entry per CDR3 protein. Of more than 8,500 distinct CDR3 sequences in the sample, roughly 27% are singletons; the top ten hold about 3.4%. Material: Tregs sorted from blood. These receptor sequences come from a female donor with breast cancer.

By proportion, this clonotype is medium-sized (0.01 to 0.1%). CDR3 residues: CASSLDVVSQPQHF. In DNA, the CDR3 is TGTGCCAGCAGCTTGGATGTGGTGAGTCAGCCCCAGCATTTT. The rearrangement links TRBV5-5 to TRBJ1-5; D not resolved. Germline V lookup: CDR1 SGHKS, CDR2 YYEKEE (reference sequence). V lost 0 bases to trimming and J lost 6 bases, with 10 bases between them. The CDR3 is 14 amino acids.

This clonotype has ten or more counts. The rearrangement joins TRBV4-1 to TRBJ2-1, with no clear D. V was cut by 2 bases and J by 6 bases, with 11 bases left in between. There are 14 residues in the CDR3. CDR1 and CDR2 (germline): MGHRA, YSYEKL. CDR3 loop: CASSQLRVGNEQFF. The CDR3 coding sequence is TGCGCCAGCAGCCAATTACGGGTGGGCAATGAGCAGTTCTTC.

Many counts were recorded for this clonotype. V is TRBV18 and J is TRBJ2-3; 7 nucleotides line up with TRBD2. V lost 2 bases, J lost 3 bases, and 8 bases stayed unmatched. Germline CDR1 is KGHSH and CDR2 is LQKENI. CDR3 length equals 16 residues. Here the CDR3 reads CASSPTASGLTDTQYF. The CDR3 DNA is TGTGCCAGCTCACCAACGGCTAGCGGTCTAACAGATACGCAGTATTTT.

This clonotype has ten or more counts. The J gene is TRBJ1-6, the V gene TRBV6-5; the D gene is possibly TRBD1 (6 bases). Germline CDR1 MNHEY, CDR2 SVGAGI. The CDR3 extends over 15 amino acids. Trimming pared 6 bases from V and 3 bases from J, leaving 12 bases between. CDR3 sequence reads: CASREGQFYNSPLHF. The CDR3 region has the DNA TGTGCCAGCAGGGAAGGACAGTTCTATAATTCACCCCTCCACTTT.

This clonotype is categorized as medium-sized (0.01 to 0.1%). This rearrangement joins TRBV24-1 to TRBJ1-1; D is unclear. The length of the CDR3 is 12 residues. Trimming shortened V by 0 bases and J by 4 bases, and 2 bases separated the two germline ends. The germline CDR1 and CDR2 sequences are KGHDR and SFDVKD. CDR3: CATSDLGTEAFF. DNA of the CDR3: TGTGCCACCAGTGATTTGGGCACTGAAGCTTTCTTT.

Relative to its sample, this clonotype is medium-sized. The CDR3 reads CASSSLAGVEEQYF. The CDR3 nucleotides are TGCGCCAGCAGCTCCCTAGCGGGAGTCGAAGAGCAGTACTTC. V is TRBV5-1 and J is TRBJ2-7, with 10 positions matching TRBD2. In germline, CDR1 is SGHRS, CDR2 YFSETQ. The J segment lost 7 bases and the V segment lost 3 bases, leaving 7 bases of the junction unmatched. The CDR3 has 14 residues.

This clonotype is classed as medium-sized (0.01 to 0.1%). The rearrangement links TRBV6-5 to TRBJ2-3; a weak D match, TRBD2 (6 bases). Trimming removed 4 bases from V and 3 bases from J, with 11 bases in between. CDR3 length equals 14 residues. Germline values: CDR1 MNHEY, CDR2 SVGAGI. The chain's CDR3 is CASSSYAGTDTQYF. DNA for the CDR3: TGTGCCAGCAGTTCCTACGCGGGAACAGATACGCAGTATTTT.

This clonotype is medium-sized within its sample. The chain recombines TRBV7-8 with TRBJ1-2; D call uncertain. V gave up 6 bases and J gave up 3 bases, with 14 bases separating them. CDR3 length: 14 amino acids. CDR1 and CDR2 (germline): SGHVS, FQNEAQ. CDR3 region: CASSPSRADYGYTF. CDR3 sequence (DNA): TGTGCCAGCAGTCCCTCTCGGGCGGACTATGGCTACACCTTC.

This clonotype was recorded at least ten times. This chain uses TRBV6-5 with TRBJ1-2, with a weak D call TRBD1 (5 bases). The V and J ends lost 0 bases and 4 bases respectively, with 9 bases between them. From germline, CDR1 is MNHEY and CDR2 SVGAGI. The CDR3 runs 14 residues. CDR3: CASSYSGGGYGYTF. The CDR3 coding sequence is TGTGCCAGCAGTTACTCGGGGGGTGGCTATGGCTACACCTTC.

This clonotype was seen repeatedly, ten times or more. V and J are TRBV24-1 and TRBJ1-5; TRBD1 aligns across 7 bases. Germline lookup yields CDR1 KGHDR and CDR2 SFDVKD. V shed 5 bases and J 10 bases; nucleotides not matched to a gene: 10. The CDR3 has 14 amino acids. CDR3 in amino acids: CATSGDSPLGPQHF. The CDR3 nucleotides are TGTGCCACCAGTGGGGACAGCCCCCTAGGTCCCCAGCATTTT.

This clonotype is labeled as medium-sized. The chain employs TRBV25-1 and TRBJ2-1; 9 positions agree with TRBD2. The length of the CDR3 is 13 residues. Germline CDR1 MGHDK, CDR2 SYGVNS. The J segment lost 8 bases and the V segment lost 7 bases, leaving 6 bases of the junction unmatched. The CDR3 sequence: CASISGSADEQFF. DNA for the CDR3: TGTGCCAGCATTAGCGGGAGTGCGGATGAGCAGTTCTTC.

A note on this clonotype: A much more abundant neighbour one base away suggests this may be a read error. V and J are TRBV20-1 and TRBJ1-5, with D unresolved. Between the trimmed V and J ends, which lost 4 bases and 5 bases, there was a span of 9 bases. CDR1 DFQATT and CDR2 SNEGSKA come from the germline V gene (reference sequence). This CDR3 has 12 amino acids. The CDR3 coding sequence is TGCAGTGCTATATCAGGAGATCAGCCCCAGCATTTT. Translating gives CSAISGDQPQHF.

V and J are TRBV6-1 and TRBJ1-5; D gene unclear. Germline V gene lookup returns CDR1 MNHNS and CDR2 SASEGT. The CDR3 has 14 amino acids. Trimming stripped 5 bases from V and 5 bases from J, with 13 bases between. CDR3 amino acids: CASSLVDKDQPQHF. The CDR3 bases are TGTGCCAGCAGTCTCGTCGACAAAGATCAGCCCCAGCATTTT.

This clonotype is labeled as medium-sized. The V call is TRBV9, the J call TRBJ2-7, with 8 bases lining up with TRBD1. With 0 bases clipped from V and 4 bases from J, the junction kept 6 bases outside the gene matches. Germline V lookup: CDR1 SGDLS, CDR2 YYNGEE. There are 15 residues in the CDR3. The DNA of the CDR3 is TGTGCCAGCAGCGTAGAGTCAGGGGGCGGGTACGAGCAGTACTTC. It specifies CASSVESGGGYEQYF. The whole variable domain, filled in from reference TRBV9 and TRBJ2-7, reads DSGVTQTPKHLITATGQRVTLRCSPRSGDLSVYWYQQSLDQGLQFLIQYYNGEERAKGNILERFSAQQFPDLHSELNLSSLELGDSALYFCASSVESGGGYEQYFGPGTRLTVT.

This clonotype is classed as large. The rearrangement joins TRBV5-1 to TRBJ2-1; 8 nucleotides line up with TRBD2. The CDR3 runs to 16 residues. Germline CDR1 reads SGHRS; CDR2 reads YFSETQ. V lost 6 bases to trimming and J lost 2 bases; unmatched junction nucleotides: 10. As DNA, the CDR3 is TGCGCCAGCACCCCAGCGGGAGCGGGCCCCTACAATGAGCAGTTCTTC. Its translation: CASTPAGAGPYNEQFF.

Worth noting for this clonotype: Germline is not matched at one junction end, which may reflect a read error. The rearrangement links TRBV5-1 to TRBJ1-2, with D possibly being TRBD1 (6 bases). This CDR3 is 14 amino acids long. The germline CDR1 and CDR2 sequences are SGHRS and YFSETQ. CDR3 sequence (DNA): TGTGCCAACAGCTTGGACAGTAGAAACTATGGCTACACCTTC. It yields the protein CANSLDSRNYGYTF.

The table lists this clonotype with many counts. This rearrangement joins TRBV5-1 to TRBJ2-1; 13 bases agree with TRBD2. Looked up from germline, CDR1 is SGHRS and CDR2 is YFSETQ. The CDR3 consists of 16 residues. J was trimmed by 7 bases and V by 4 bases; bases with no gene match: 8. The CDR3: CASSVPGLAGNNEQFF. CDR3 nucleotides: TGCGCCAGCAGCGTACCGGGACTAGCGGGGAATAATGAGCAGTTCTTC.

As concerns this clonotype: A read error is likely, as this CDR3 ends without the conserved phenylalanine or tryptophan. The CDR3: CASSQAFFASVRDEQFL. The CDR3 bases are TGCGCCAGCAGCCAAGCCTTCTTTGCTAGTGTCAGGGATGAGCAGTTCCTC. The rearrangement links TRBV4-1 to TRBJ2-1; D might be TRBD1 (5 bases). Trimming pared 1 base from V and 8 bases from J, leaving 21 bases between. CDR1 is MGHRA and CDR2 is YSYEKL in the germline V gene. The CDR3 runs 17 residues.

This clonotype was seen many times. This chain links TRBV5-1 with TRBJ2-5; D is perhaps TRBD2 (5 bases). CDR3 size: 15 residues. V was shortened by 4 bases and J by 5 bases, with 18 bases between the two germline ends. Germline lookup yields CDR1 SGHRS and CDR2 YFSETQ. CDR3 bases: TGCGCCAGCAGCAACCGGGATGACGGTTGGGAGACCCAGTACTTC. This gives the protein CASSNRDDGWETQYF. The complete variable domain, with remaining parts taken from reference TRBV5-1 and TRBJ2-5, reads KAGVTQTPRYLIKTRGQQVTLSCSPISGHRSVSWYQQTPGQGLQFLFEYFSETQRNKGNFPGRFSGRQFSNSRSEMNVSTLELGDSALYLCASSNRDDGWETQYFGPGTRLLVL.

Sample share makes this clonotype medium-sized (0.01 to 0.1%). The J gene is TRBJ2-6, the V gene TRBV7-3; D gene uncertain. Trimming took off 5 bases at V and 3 bases at J, with 8 bases between the two ends. CDR3 length equals 14 residues. Germline V lookup: CDR1 SGHTA, CDR2 FQGTGA. The CDR3 is CASSPTVGANVLTF. CDR3 nucleotides: TGTGCCAGCAGCCCGACTGTTGGGGCCAACGTCCTGACTTTC.